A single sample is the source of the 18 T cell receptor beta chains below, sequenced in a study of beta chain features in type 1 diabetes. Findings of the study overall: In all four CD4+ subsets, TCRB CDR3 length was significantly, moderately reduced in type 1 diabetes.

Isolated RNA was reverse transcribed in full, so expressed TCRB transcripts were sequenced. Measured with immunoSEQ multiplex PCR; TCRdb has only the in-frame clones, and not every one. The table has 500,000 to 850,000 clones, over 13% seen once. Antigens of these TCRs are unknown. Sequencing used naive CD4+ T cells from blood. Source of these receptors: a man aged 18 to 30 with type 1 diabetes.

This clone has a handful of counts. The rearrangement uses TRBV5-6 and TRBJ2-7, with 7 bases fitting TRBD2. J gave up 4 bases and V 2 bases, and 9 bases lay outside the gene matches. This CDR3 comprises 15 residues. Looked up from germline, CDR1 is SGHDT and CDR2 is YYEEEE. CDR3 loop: CASSLSAGVPYEQYF. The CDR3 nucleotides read TGTGCCAGCAGCTTATCGGCGGGAGTACCGTACGAGCAGTACTTC. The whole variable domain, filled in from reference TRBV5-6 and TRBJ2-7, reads DAGVTQSPTHLIKTRGQQVTLRCSPKSGHDTVSWYQQALGQGPQFIFQYYEEEERQRGNFPDRFSGHQFPNYSSELNVNALLLGDSALYLCASSLSAGVPYEQYFGPGTRLTVT.

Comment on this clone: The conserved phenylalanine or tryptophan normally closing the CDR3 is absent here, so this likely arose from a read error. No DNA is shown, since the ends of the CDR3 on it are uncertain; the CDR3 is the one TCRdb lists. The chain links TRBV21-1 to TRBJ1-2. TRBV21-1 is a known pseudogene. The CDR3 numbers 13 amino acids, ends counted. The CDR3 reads CASSRGQGIRLHL.

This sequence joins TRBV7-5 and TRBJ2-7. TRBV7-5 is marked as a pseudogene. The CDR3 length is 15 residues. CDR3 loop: CASSPGLTRSYEQYF. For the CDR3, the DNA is TGTGCCAGCAGCCCCGGGCTAACTCGGTCCTACGAGCAGTACTTC.

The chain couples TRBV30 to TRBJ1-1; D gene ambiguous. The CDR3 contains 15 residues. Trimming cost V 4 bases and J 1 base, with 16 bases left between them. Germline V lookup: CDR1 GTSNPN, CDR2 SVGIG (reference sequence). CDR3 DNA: TGTGCCTGGACCCACCCCGGGTTTGGGAACACTGAAGCTTTCTTT. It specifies CAWTHPGFGNTEAFF.

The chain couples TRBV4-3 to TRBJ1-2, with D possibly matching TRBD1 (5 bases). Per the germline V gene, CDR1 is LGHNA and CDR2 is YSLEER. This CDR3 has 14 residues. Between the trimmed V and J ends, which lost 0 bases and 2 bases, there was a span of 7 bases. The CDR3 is CASSQDAGNYGYTF. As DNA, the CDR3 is TGCGCCAGCAGCCAAGATGCAGGGAACTATGGCTACACCTTC.

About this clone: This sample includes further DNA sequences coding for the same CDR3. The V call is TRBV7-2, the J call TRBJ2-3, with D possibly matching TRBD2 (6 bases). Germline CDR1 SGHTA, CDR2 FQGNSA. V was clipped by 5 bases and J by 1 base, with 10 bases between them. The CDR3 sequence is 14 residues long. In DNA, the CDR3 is TGTGCCAGCAGCCGGGACTCAGGCACAGATACGCAGTATTTT. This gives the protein CASSRDSGTDTQYF.

CDR3 in DNA: TGTGCCAGCAGCTTAGAAGGCCTCCTAACCAATTCACCCCTCCACTTT. Its translation is CASSLEGLLTNSPLHF. The rearrangement uses TRBV7-2 and TRBJ1-6; D remains ambiguous. The CDR3 contains 16 residues. Trimming left V 1 base short and J 7 bases short, with 14 bases between. Germline lookup yields CDR1 SGHTA and CDR2 FQGNSA. The full variable domain, its missing parts supplied by reference TRBV7-2 and TRBJ1-6, is GAGVSQSPSNKVTEKGKDVELRCDPISGHTALYWYRQSLGQGLEFLIYFQGNSAPDKSGLPSDRFSAERTGGSVSTLTIQRTQQEDSAVYLCASSLEGLLTNSPLHFGNGTRLTVT.

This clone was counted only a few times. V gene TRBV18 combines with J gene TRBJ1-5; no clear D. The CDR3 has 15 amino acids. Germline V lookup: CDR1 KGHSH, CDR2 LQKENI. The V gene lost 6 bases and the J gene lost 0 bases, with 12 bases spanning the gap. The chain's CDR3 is CASSRLAHSNQPQHF. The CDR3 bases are TGTGCCAGCTCGCGACTGGCCCATAGCAATCAGCCCCAGCATTTT.

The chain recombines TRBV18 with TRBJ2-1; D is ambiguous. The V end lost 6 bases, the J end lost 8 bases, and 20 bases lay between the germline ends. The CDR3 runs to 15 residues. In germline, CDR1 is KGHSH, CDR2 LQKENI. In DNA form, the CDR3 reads TGTGCCAGCTCGCCGCAGGATGGGGTTGTGGATGAGCAGTTCTTC. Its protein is CASSPQDGVVDEQFF.

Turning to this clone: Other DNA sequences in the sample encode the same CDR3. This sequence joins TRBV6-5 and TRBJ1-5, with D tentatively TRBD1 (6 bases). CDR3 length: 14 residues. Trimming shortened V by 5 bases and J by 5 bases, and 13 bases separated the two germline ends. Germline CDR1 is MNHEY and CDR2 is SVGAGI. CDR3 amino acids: CASSLTGVDQPQHF. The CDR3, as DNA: TGTGCCAGCAGTCTGACAGGAGTGGATCAGCCCCAGCATTTT.

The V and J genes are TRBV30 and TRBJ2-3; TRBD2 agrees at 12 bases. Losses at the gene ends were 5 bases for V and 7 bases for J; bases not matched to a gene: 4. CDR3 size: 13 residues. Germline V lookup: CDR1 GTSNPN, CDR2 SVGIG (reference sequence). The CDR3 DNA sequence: TGTGCCTGGGTGACTAGCGGGAGTTATACGCAGTATTTT. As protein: CAWVTSGSYTQYF.

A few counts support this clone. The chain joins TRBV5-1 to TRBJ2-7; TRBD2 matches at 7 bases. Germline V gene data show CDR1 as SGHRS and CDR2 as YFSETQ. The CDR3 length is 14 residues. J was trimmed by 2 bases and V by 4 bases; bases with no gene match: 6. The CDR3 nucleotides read TGCGCCAGCAGCCTCTGGGGAGGGACCTACGAGCAGTACTTC. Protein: CASSLWGGTYEQYF. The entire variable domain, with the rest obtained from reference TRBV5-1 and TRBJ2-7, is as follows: KAGVTQTPRYLIKTRGQQVTLSCSPISGHRSVSWYQQTPGQGLQFLFEYFSETQRNKGNFPGRFSGRQFSNSRSEMNVSTLELGDSALYLCASSLWGGTYEQYFGPGTRLTVT.

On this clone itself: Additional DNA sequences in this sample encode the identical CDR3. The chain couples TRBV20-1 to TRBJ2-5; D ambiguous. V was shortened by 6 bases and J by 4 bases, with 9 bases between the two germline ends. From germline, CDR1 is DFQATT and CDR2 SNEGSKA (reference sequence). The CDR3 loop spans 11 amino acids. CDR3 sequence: CSATTGETQYF. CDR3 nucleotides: TGCAGTGCCACAACTGGAGAGACCCAGTACTTC.

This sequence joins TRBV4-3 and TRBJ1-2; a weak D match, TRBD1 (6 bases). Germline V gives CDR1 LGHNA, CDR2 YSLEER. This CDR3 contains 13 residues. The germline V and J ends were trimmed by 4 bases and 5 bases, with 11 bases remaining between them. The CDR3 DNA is TGCGCCAGCAGCCCACAGGGTGTATATGGCTACACCTTC. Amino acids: CASSPQGVYGYTF.

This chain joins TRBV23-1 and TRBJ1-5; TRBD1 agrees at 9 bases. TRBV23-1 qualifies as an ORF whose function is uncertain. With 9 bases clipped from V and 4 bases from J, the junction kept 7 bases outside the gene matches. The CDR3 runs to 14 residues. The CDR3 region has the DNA TGCGCCAGAATCACAGGGGGCGGAAATCAGCCCCAGCATTTT. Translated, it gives CARITGGGNQPQHF.

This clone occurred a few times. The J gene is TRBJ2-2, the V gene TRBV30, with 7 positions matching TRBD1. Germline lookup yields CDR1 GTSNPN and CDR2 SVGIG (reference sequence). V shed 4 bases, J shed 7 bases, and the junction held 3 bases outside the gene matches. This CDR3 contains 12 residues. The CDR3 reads CAWTGGGGELFF. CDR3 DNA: TGTGCCTGGACAGGGGGTGGCGGGGAGCTGTTTTTT.

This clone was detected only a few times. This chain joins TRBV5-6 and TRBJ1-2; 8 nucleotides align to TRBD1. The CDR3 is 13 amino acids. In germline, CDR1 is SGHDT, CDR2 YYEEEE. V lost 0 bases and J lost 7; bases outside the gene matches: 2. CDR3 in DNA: TGTGCCAGCAGCTTGGTCCAGGGGGCTGGCTACACCTTC. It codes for CASSLVQGAGYTF.

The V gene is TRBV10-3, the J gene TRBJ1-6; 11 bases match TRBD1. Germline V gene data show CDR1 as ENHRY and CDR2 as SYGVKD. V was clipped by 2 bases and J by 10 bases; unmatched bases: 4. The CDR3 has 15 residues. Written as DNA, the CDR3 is TGTGCCATCAGTGAGGCGGGACAGGGGGACTCACCCCTCCACTTT. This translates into CAISEAGQGDSPLHF.